These T cell receptor beta chains were read from a single sample in a study of regulatory T cells in long-lasting Graves disease. MiXCR was run by TCRdb on the multiplex PCR reads, yielding one entry per CDR3 protein. The table lists roughly 400,000 distinct CDR3 sequences, about 21% of them singletons. The sequencing used peripheral blood mononuclear cells (PBMCs), collected when the disease was refractory, from a patient treated with antithyroid drugs. All receptors come from a female donor with Graves disease. Both conserved end residues are part of each CDR3. A D gene is named only where the DNA matches it firmly. Size values are once, few and many counts, or a class for expanded clones, and some rows have none.

size	V	J	D	DNA	CDR3
many	TRBV29-1	TRBJ2-5	TRBD2	TGCAGCGTTGCGCGGGGGGAAGAGACCCAGTACTTC	CSVARGEETQYF
few	TRBV9	TRBJ2-7	TRBD2	TGTGCCAGCAGCCCAACGGGAGGGACCGAGCAGTACTTC	CASSPTGGTEQYF
many	TRBV2	TRBJ1-3	-	TGTGCCAGCAGTGAAAGGCAGCGCTCTGGAAACACCATATATTTT	CASSERQRSGNTIYF
many	TRBV28	TRBJ2-2	TRBD2	TGTGCCAGCAGCCGTAGACTAGCGGGACGCGGGGAGCTGTTTTTT	CASSRRLAGRGELFF
-	TRBV12-3/TRBV12-4	TRBJ2-2	-	TGTGCCAGCAGCCTCCGGGTGGAGGAGCTGTTTTTT	CASSLRVEELFF
-	TRBV6-1	TRBJ2-2	TRBD1	TGTGCCAGCAGTGAGGAGACAGGGTCTGTCGGGGAGCTGTTTTTT	CASSEETGSVGELFF
many	TRBV30	TRBJ1-1	-	TGTGCCTGGTGGTTGAACACTGAAGCTTTCTTT	CAWWLNTEAFF
-	TRBV12-3/TRBV12-4	TRBJ2-3	-	TGTGCCAGCAGTTGGGAATCCACAGATACGCAGTATTTT	CASSWESTDTQYF
many	TRBV2	TRBJ1-1	-	TGTGCCAGCAGTGAGATGGGGGGAAACGCTGAAGCTTTCTTT	CASSEMGGNAEAFF
many	TRBV7-3	TRBJ2-2	TRBD2	TGTGCCAGCAGCTCTAACCCTAGCGGGACGAACACCGGGGAGCTGTTTTTT	CASSSNPSGTNTGELFF
few	TRBV27	TRBJ2-1	TRBD2	TGTGCCAGCAAAATCACTAGCGGGAGGTCTTTTGAGCAGTTCTTC	CASKITSGRSFEQFF
many	TRBV27	TRBJ2-6	-	TGTGCCAGCGCGGCAGGGCTGTCTGGGGCCAACGTCCTGACTTTC	CASAAGLSGANVLTF
few	TRBV10-3	TRBJ2-7	-	TGTGCCATCTCAGTCAATCCCTACGAGCAGTACTTC	CAISVNPYEQYF
-	TRBV2	TRBJ2-3	TRBD2	TGTGCCAGCACCGACCGGGGGGGGAGGGCCACAGATACGCAGTATTTT	CASTDRGGRATDTQYF
-	TRBV5-1	TRBJ1-1	-	TGCGCCAGCAGCTTCCTGAGAGCCCCGGGGACTGAAGCTTTCTTT	CASSFLRAPGTEAFF
many	TRBV28	TRBJ2-7	-	TGTGCCAGCAGTTTATGGTACTACGAGCAGTACTTC	CASSLWYYEQYF
few	TRBV20-1	TRBJ2-5	TRBD2	TGCAGTGCTAGAGATATCGGGGAGGGGGAGACCCAGTACTTC	CSARDIGEGETQYF
-	TRBV20-1	TRBJ2-1	-	TGCAGTGCTAGAGATCCCGGGAGCCCCCTAAACAATGAGCAGTTCTTC	CSARDPGSPLNNEQFF
few	TRBV7-9	TRBJ1-1	-	TGTGCCAGCAGCTTAGATGGCGCAGGGGTTGAAGCTTTCTTT	CASSLDGAGVEAFF
-	TRBV19	TRBJ1-2	-	TGTGCCAGTAGTATGGGGAATAACTATGGCTACACCTTC	CASSMGNNYGYTF
-	TRBV2	TRBJ2-7	TRBD1	TGTGCCAGCAGTGAACTAGGGACAGGGGGCAAAGGATGTGGCGAGCAGTACTTC	CASSELGTGGKGCGEQYF
few	TRBV5-1	TRBJ2-5	TRBD1	TGCGCCAGCAGGTTGGCCAGGGGGCACCAAGAGACCCAGTACTTC	CASRLARGHQETQYF
-	TRBV20-1	TRBJ1-5	-	TGCAGTGCTAGGGGGGGTCTTAGCAATCAGCCCCAGCATTTT	CSARGGLSNQPQHF
many	TRBV28	TRBJ2-7	TRBD2	TGTGCCAGCAGCCGCACCGGGACTAGCGGGAAATACGAGCAGTACTTC	CASSRTGTSGKYEQYF
-	TRBV6-1	TRBJ2-7	-	TGTGCCAGCAGTGAAACCTACTCGTGGGATGGGAAAAGCTACGAGCAGTACTTC	CASSETYSWDGKSYEQYF
many	TRBV20-1	TRBJ2-7	-	TGCAGTGCTGGGGCGTCAGCGGTCTACGAGCAGTACTTC	CSAGASAVYEQYF
-	TRBV6-5	TRBJ2-1	TRBD2	TGTGCCAGCAGTTGGGGTAGCGGGACGACATACAATGAGCAGTTCTTC	CASSWGSGTTYNEQFF
once	TRBV29-1	TRBJ1-3	TRBD1	TGCAGCGCCATAGCCGACAGGGGGATCTCCGGAAACACCATATATTTT	CSAIADRGISGNTIYF
-	TRBV10-3	TRBJ2-2	-	TGTGCCGCCTCCGGGACAGGGGCGGGGGGGAGCGCCGGGGAGCTGTTTTTT	CAASGTGAGGSAGELFF
many	TRBV28	TRBJ1-2	-	TGTGCCAGCAGTGGGGGACCCTATGGCTACACCTTC	CASSGGPYGYTF
many	TRBV10-1	TRBJ2-5	-	TGCGCCAGCAGTGATGAGGTTCAAGAGACCCAGTACTTC	CASSDEVQETQYF
many	TRBV27	TRBJ2-7	TRBD1	TGTGCCAGCTCCCCAGTTGGGACAGCCCTCTTTCGGTACGAGCAGTACTTC	CASSPVGTALFRYEQYF
few	TRBV19	TRBJ1-5	-	TGTGCCAGTAGCTATGACAGTGTGGTTCTGCCCCAGCATTTT	CASSYDSVVLPQHF
many	TRBV19	TRBJ1-1	TRBD1	TGTGCCAGTAGTAAGAGGACAGGGAATGTGAACACTGAAGCTTTCTTT	CASSKRTGNVNTEAFF
-	TRBV20-1	TRBJ2-3	-	TGCAGTGCTAGACCAGCGGTCGCAGGCGGAGATACGCAGTATTTT	CSARPAVAGGDTQYF
few	TRBV7-6	TRBJ1-1	-	TGTGCCAGCAGCTTACTCCCACCTTTGAACACTGAAGCTTTCTTT	CASSLLPPLNTEAFF
many	TRBV12-3/TRBV12-4	TRBJ2-7	-	TGTGCCAGCAGTTTGGGGGACGGACCCTACGAGCAGTACTTC	CASSLGDGPYEQYF
-	TRBV6-2/TRBV6-3	TRBJ2-4	TRBD2	TGTGCCAGCAGTTGGGGACTAGCGGGAGGGCCGAAGTTCTTC	CASSWGLAGGPKFF
few	TRBV5-1	TRBJ1-1	TRBD1	TGCGCCAGCAGAGTCGACAGGGGGGTATTCGCTTTCTTT	CASRVDRGVFAFF
-	TRBV6-9	TRBJ2-5	TRBD1	TGTGCCAACCCGACAGGGGGGAGTAGCCAAGAGACCCAGTACTTC	CANPTGGSSQETQYF
many	TRBV28	TRBJ1-2	-	TGTGCCAGCAGTCTGGCAGGGGAAGTTCGGAACACCTTC	CASSLAGEVRNTF
many	TRBV2	TRBJ1-4	-	TGTGCCAGCAGTGACGGAAGACATAGGGAAAAACTGTTTTTT	CASSDGRHREKLFF
many	TRBV15	TRBJ2-7	-	TGTGCTAAAGCTGGGGAGCGGTCCTCCTACGAGCAGTACTTC	CAKAGERSSYEQYF
few	TRBV30	TRBJ2-5	-	TGTGCCTGGAACAGGGAAGAGGTAGAGACCCAGTACTTC	CAWNREEVETQYF
many	TRBV28	TRBJ2-4	-	TGTGCCAGCACAGATCGGGCCCGGGGGGCCAAAAACATTCAGTACTTC	CASTDRARGAKNIQYF
many	TRBV12-3/TRBV12-4	TRBJ2-7	-	TGTGCCAGCACACACACACAGAGGGTTAACGAGCAGTACTTC	CASTHTQRVNEQYF
many	TRBV7-9	TRBJ2-2	-	TGTGCCAGCAGCTTATACAAAGGGACCGGGGAGCTGTTTTTT	CASSLYKGTGELFF
-	TRBV7-9	TRBJ2-7	-	TGTGCCAGCAGCCCCTTGGGTGGCTACGAGCAGTACTTC	CASSPLGGYEQYF
many	TRBV28	TRBJ2-5	-	TGTGCCAGCAGTTTATACCGGGAACAAGAGACCCAGTACTTC	CASSLYREQETQYF
-	TRBV6-2/TRBV6-3	TRBJ2-1	TRBD2	TGTGCCAGCAGTTACGATGTCTTGGCTAGCGGATCCTACAATGAGCAGTTCTTC	CASSYDVLASGSYNEQFF